These 15 T cell receptor beta chains were all obtained from the same sample, sequenced in a study of tumor-infiltrating lymphocytes in primary liver carcinoma. The blood RNA (from unsorted whole blood) was obtained, and germline DNA was also extracted. The template, roughly 550 ng total RNA, yielded TCR beta cDNA made with a constant-region primer. For TCR beta, libraries were produced by three nested multiplex PCR rounds using slightly modified ARM-PCR. In the first two PCR rounds, TRBV1-TRBV30 forward primers were paired with a C-beta reverse primer, and each round lasted roughly 10 cycles. One entry per CDR3 protein results from TCRdb running MiXCR on the multiplex PCR reads. The sample records 180,000 or so distinct CDR3 sequences, over 45% being singletons. The sample comprised peripheral blood. The receptors shown here come from a middle-aged man with primary liver carcinoma and hepatitis B virus infection.

The V call is TRBV12-3 or TRBV12-4, the J call TRBJ1-6; D remains ambiguous. Trimming stripped 8 bases from V and 7 bases from J, with 9 bases between. CDR3 length: 12 amino acids. CDR3 nucleotide sequence: TGTGCCAGCCAGCGGAGAAATTCACCCCTCCACTTT. Amino acid sequence: CASQRRNSPLHF.

In this sample, this clonotype turned up many times. The chain has TRBV29-1 and TRBJ1-2; 7 bases agree with TRBD1. V was clipped by 6 bases and J by 7 bases; unmatched bases: 5. The CDR3 runs to 11 residues. The germline V gene has CDR1 SQVTM and CDR2 ANQGSEA. The CDR3 bases are TGCAGCGTAACGACAGGGTCTGGCTACACCTTC. Its protein product is CSVTTGSGYTF.

In its sample, this clonotype was seen a few times. The chain links TRBV5-1 to TRBJ2-1, with a possible D match to TRBD2 (6 bases). The V end was cut by 4 bases, the J end by 3 bases, with 17 bases between. From germline, CDR1 is SGHRS and CDR2 YFSETQ. The CDR3 extends over 16 amino acids. In DNA form, the CDR3 reads TGCGCCAGCAGCCCCCCACTAGCTTACTACTACAATGAGCAGTTCTTC. Translation: CASSPPLAYYYNEQFF.

V and J are TRBV6-1 and TRBJ2-7; D unresolved. The CDR3 length is 12 residues. The germline CDR1 and CDR2 sequences are MNHNS and SASEGT. The V end lost 7 bases, the J end lost 3 bases, and 10 bases lay between the germline ends. The CDR3 spells CASTRSGYEQYF. The CDR3 region has the DNA TGTGCCAGCACTCGGAGTGGCTACGAGCAGTACTTC.

A single count supports this clonotype. The chain links TRBV5-1 to TRBJ2-7; a possible D gene is TRBD1 (6 bases). CDR1 and CDR2 from the germline V gene are SGHRS and YFSETQ. CDR3 length equals 16 residues. Trimming left V 4 bases short and J 2 bases short, with 19 bases between. CDR3: CASSGTLGRTTYEQYF. CDR3 sequence (DNA): TGCGCCAGCAGCGGGACACTGGGACGGACAACCTACGAGCAGTACTTC.

The V call is TRBV6-5, the J call TRBJ1-3, with D uncertain. Germline V CDR1 and CDR2: MNHEY, SVGAGI. Trimming removed 6 bases from V and 0 bases from J, with 12 bases in between. The CDR3 totals 15 residues. In DNA, the CDR3 is TGTGCCAGCAGCCCCGGGGAACTCTCTGGAAACACCATATATTTT. Its translation is CASSPGELSGNTIYF.

This clonotype was detected ten times or more. The chain uses TRBV11-2 and TRBJ2-7; weak D call: TRBD2 (5 bases). The CDR3 length is 15 residues. The germline V gene encodes CDR1 SGHAT and CDR2 FQNNGV. Trimming took 1 base from V and 3 from J, leaving 13 bases between them. This CDR3 is CASSLVPGWYYEQYF. The DNA for the CDR3 is TGTGCCAGCAGCTTAGTTCCGGGATGGTACTACGAGCAGTACTTC.

A remark on this clonotype: At one end the junction does not follow the germline gene, possibly because of a read error. This chain joins TRBV25-1 and TRBJ2-5, with D possibly being TRBD2 (6 bases). CDR1 and CDR2 from the germline V gene are MGHDK and SYGVNS. The CDR3 totals 14 residues. Here the CDR3 DNA reads TGTGCCGCCTCCCGGCGGGGTGGGGAAGAGGCCCAGTACTTC. It yields the protein CAASRRGGEEAQYF.

The CDR3: CSALTVAGYEQYF. CDR3 sequence (DNA): TGCAGCGCCCTGACAGTGGCCGGCTACGAGCAGTACTTC. The chain is built from TRBV29-1 and TRBJ2-7; tentative D call: TRBD1 (5 bases). Trimming took 7 bases from V and 3 from J, leaving 16 bases between them. Germline assignment: CDR1 SQVTM and CDR2 ANQGSEA. The CDR3 has 13 residues.

The chain couples TRBV13 to TRBJ2-7, with D perhaps being TRBD1 or TRBD2 (5 bases each). The CDR3 is 15 residues long. Trimming pared 0 bases from V and 3 bases from J, leaving 12 bases between. In germline, CDR1 is PRHDT, CDR2 FYEKMQ (reference sequence). DNA for the CDR3: TGTGCCAGCAGCTTAGGGGGGACCCCCAGCTACGAGCAGTACTTC. This translates into CASSLGGTPSYEQYF. Variable domain in full (rest from reference TRBV13 and TRBJ2-7): AAGVIQSPRHLIKEKRETATLKCYPIPRHDTVYWYQQGPGQDPQFLISFYEKMQSDKGSIPDRFSAQQFSDYHSELNMSSLELGDSALYFCASSLGGTPSYEQYFGPGTRLTVT.

About this clonotype: The CDR3 does not end in the conserved phenylalanine or tryptophan, so this is likely a read error. Here the CDR3 reads CASSLRPGDRETQYL. DNA of the CDR3: TGTGCCAGCAGTTTAAGGCCCGGGGACAGGGAGACCCAGTACTTA. The chain is built from TRBV11-2 and TRBJ2-5; 8 positions match TRBD1. The germline V gene encodes CDR1 SGHAT and CDR2 FQNNGV. The V gene end was trimmed by 6 bases and the J gene end by 5 bases; junction bases not matched to a gene: 11. The CDR3 is 15 residues long.

A few counts support this clonotype. The V and J genes are TRBV6-5 and TRBJ2-1, with a tentative D call TRBD2 (7 bases). Germline V CDR1 and CDR2: MNHEY, SVGAGI. The CDR3 is 17 amino acids. The V end lost 4 bases, the J end lost 3 bases, and 19 bases lay between the germline ends. This CDR3 is CASSSGQAGPIYNEQFF. CDR3 bases: TGTGCCAGCAGTTCGGGACAAGCGGGACCGATCTACAATGAGCAGTTCTTC.

Of note for this clonotype: This may stem from a read error, because a much larger clone lies one nucleotide away. J is TRBJ2-7 and V is TRBV6-1; D call uncertain. V lost 5 bases, J lost 3 bases, and 5 bases lay in between. The V gene's germline CDR1 is MNHNS and CDR2 SASEGT. This CDR3 comprises 11 residues. The CDR3 protein is CASSTLYEQYF. In DNA form, the CDR3 reads TGTGCCAGCAGTACGCTCTACGAGCAGTACTTC.

The gene calls are TRBV6-6 and TRBJ1-5; D ambiguous. V gave up 6 bases and J gave up 8 bases, with 17 bases separating them. In germline, CDR1 is MNHNY, CDR2 SVGAGI (reference sequence). There are 14 residues in the CDR3. The DNA of the CDR3 is TGTGCCAGCAGCCCCCACCCCGACCTGGAGCCCCAGCATTTT. Encoded protein: CASSPHPDLEPQHF.

This clonotype was recorded a few times. This sequence joins TRBV29-1 and TRBJ2-3; 10 bases are a match to TRBD1. The CDR3 contains 14 residues. J gave up 1 base and V 6 bases, and 4 bases lay outside the gene matches. Germline CDR1 reads SQVTM; CDR2 reads ANQGSEA. In nucleotides, the CDR3 is TGCAGCGTAGACAGGGGGCGAGGCACAGATACGCAGTATTTT. It yields the protein CSVDRGRGTDTQYF.